Following are 10 T cell receptor beta chains from one sample sequenced in a study of Ad26.COV2.S vaccination and SARS-CoV-2 variants. The treatment denotes: about 20 received Ad26.COV2.S at low or high dose, single or two shots; about five received placebo; per-sample allocation not given. At day 63 after the first vaccine or placebo injection, samples were drawn. Only in-frame clones appear in the TCRdb table, and some are missing; sequencing was by immunoSEQ multiplex PCR. This sample has about 420,000 clones, with around nine tenths found just once. The sample was peripheral blood, taken in a trial of Ad26.COV2.S vaccine versus placebo. Receptor source: a person between 18 and 65 years old who received the Ad26.COV2.S COVID-19 vaccine or a placebo.

This chain joins TRBV7-2 and TRBJ1-3, with D perhaps TRBD1 (5 bases). The CDR3 is 14 amino acids. V lost 3 bases and J lost 2, with 8 bases in between. Germline lookup yields CDR1 SGHTA and CDR2 FQGNSA. The CDR3 loop is CASSFGGAGNTIYF. CDR3 nucleotides: TGTGCCAGCAGCTTTGGAGGGGCTGGAAACACCATATATTTT. Variable domain in full (rest from reference TRBV7-2 and TRBJ1-3): GAGVSQSPSNKVTEKGKDVELRCDPISGHTALYWYRQSLGQGLEFLIYFQGNSAPDKSGLPSDRFSAERTGGSVSTLTIQRTQQEDSAVYLCASSFGGAGNTIYFGEGSWLTVV.

The genes are TRBV10-3 and TRBJ2-1; 11 bases align to TRBD1. With 2 bases clipped from V and 4 bases from J, the junction kept 10 bases outside the gene matches. The CDR3 has 18 residues. Germline V gene sequence: CDR1 ENHRY, CDR2 SYGVKD. CDR3 sequence: CAISEIGQGARVYNEQFF. In nucleotides, the CDR3 is TGTGCCATCAGTGAGATAGGACAGGGGGCGCGGGTGTACAATGAGCAGTTCTTC.

V and J are TRBV11-1 and TRBJ2-1; D is unclear. Germline CDR1 is SGHAT and CDR2 is FQDESV (reference sequence). There are 16 residues in the CDR3. Trimming removed 0 bases from V and 5 bases from J, with 14 bases in between. The DNA for the CDR3 is TGTGCCAGCAGCTTAGCGACGGACGGACCTCACAATGAGCAGTTCTTC. It yields the protein CASSLATDGPHNEQFF.

The chain links TRBV28 to TRBJ1-5; 8 nucleotides match TRBD1. Germline CDR1 and CDR2: MDHEN and SYDVKM. V shed 6 bases and J 3 bases; nucleotides not matched to a gene: 4. The CDR3 runs 14 residues. The CDR3 loop reads CASSETGVNQPQHF. The CDR3 DNA reads as TGTGCCAGCAGCGAGACAGGGGTCAATCAGCCCCAGCATTTT.

The chain carries TRBV18 and TRBJ1-5; D call uncertain. The ends were cut back, 2 bases at V and 0 bases at J, with 20 bases in the middle. This CDR3 is built from 19 residues. Germline CDR1 reads KGHSH; CDR2 reads LQKENI. The CDR3 sequence is CASSPKFPGGSYSNQPQHF. The CDR3 DNA reads TGTGCCAGCTCACCAAAGTTCCCGGGCGGCAGTTATAGCAATCAGCCCCAGCATTTT.

V usage is TRBV24-1 and J usage is TRBJ2-1, with 9 bases lining up with TRBD2. J lost 4 bases, V lost 3 bases, and 6 bases had no gene match. CDR1 is KGHDR, CDR2 SFDVKD, per germline. There are 16 residues in the CDR3. DNA for the CDR3: TGTGCCACCAGTGATGAAGCGGGGGGCTGGTACAATGAGCAGTTCTTC. Translated, it gives CATSDEAGGWYNEQFF.

DNA of the CDR3: TGTGCCAGCAGGCCTAGCGGCCAAGAGACCCAGTACTTC. Amino acids: CASRPSGQETQYF. V is TRBV7-2 and J is TRBJ2-5; 7 positions agree with TRBD2. The CDR3 is 13 amino acids. The germline CDR1 and CDR2 sequences are SGHTA and FQGNSA. Losses at the gene ends were 6 bases for V and 1 base for J; bases not matched to a gene: 2. The full variable domain, in which reference TRBV7-2 and TRBJ2-5 provide the parts outside the CDR3, is GAGVSQSPSNKVTEKGKDVELRCDPISGHTALYWYRQSLGQGLEFLIYFQGNSAPDKSGLPSDRFSAERTGGSVSTLTIQRTQQEDSAVYLCASRPSGQETQYFGPGTRLLVL.

The sample holds one count of this clone. The gene calls are TRBV5-4 and TRBJ2-5; TRBD2 aligns across 13 bases. J lost 5 bases, V lost 1 base, and 8 bases had no gene match. There are 17 residues in the CDR3. In germline, CDR1 is SGHNT, CDR2 YYREEE (reference sequence). The CDR3 nucleotides are TGTGCCAGCAGCTTGACTAGCGGGGGGGCGGTCCGGGAGACCCAGTACTTC. Translated, it gives CASSLTSGGAVRETQYF. Filled out from reference TRBV5-4 and TRBJ2-5, the complete variable domain reads ETGVTQSPTHLIKTRGQQVTLRCSSQSGHNTVSWYQQALGQGPQFIFQYYREEENGRGNFPPRFSGLQFPNYSSELNVNALELDDSALYLCASSLTSGGAVRETQYFGPGTRLLVL.

The gene calls are TRBV6-6 and TRBJ2-2; D remains ambiguous. Germline CDR1 reads MNHNY; CDR2 reads SVGAGI (reference sequence). V was cut by 5 bases and J by 3 bases, with 10 bases left in between. This CDR3 comprises 14 residues. CDR3 sequence (DNA): TGTGCCAGCAGTGAGAGGACCCACACCGGGGAGCTGTTTTTT. It specifies CASSERTHTGELFF.

The rearrangement links TRBV27 to TRBJ2-7, with 7 bases lining up with TRBD2. After removal of 3 bases from V and 0 bases from J, the junction contained 14 bases not matched to a gene. The germline V gene has CDR1 MNHEY and CDR2 SMNVEV (reference sequence). The CDR3 runs to 18 residues. Written as DNA, the CDR3 is TGTGCCAGCAGTTTGAATTATGGGGGGGATACAAGCTCCTACGAGCAGTACTTC. Protein sequence: CASSLNYGGDTSSYEQYF.